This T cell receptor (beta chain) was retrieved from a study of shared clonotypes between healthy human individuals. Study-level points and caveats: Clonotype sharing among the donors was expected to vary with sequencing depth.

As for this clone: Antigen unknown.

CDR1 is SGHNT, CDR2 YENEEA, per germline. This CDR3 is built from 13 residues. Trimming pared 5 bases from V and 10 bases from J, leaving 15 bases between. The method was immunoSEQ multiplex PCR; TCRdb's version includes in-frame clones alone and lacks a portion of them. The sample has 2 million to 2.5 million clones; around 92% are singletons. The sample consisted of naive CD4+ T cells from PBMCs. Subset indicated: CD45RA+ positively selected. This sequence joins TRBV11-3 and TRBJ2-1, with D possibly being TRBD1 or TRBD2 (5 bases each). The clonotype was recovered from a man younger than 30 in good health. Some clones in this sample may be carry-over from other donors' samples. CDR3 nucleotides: TGTGCCAGCAGCCCCGATCGACGGGGCGAGCAGTTCTTC. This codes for CASSPDRRGEQFF.